This T cell receptor (beta chain) was sequenced for a study of cytomegalovirus exposure and HLA in healthy donors (dated by TCRdb to 2016 to 2017). The study in broad terms: In an earlier analysis of 550 to 750 of the donors, around 300 Gb of sequence data and 90 million to 130 million unique TCR beta sequences from about 190 million T cells were reported. To decide whether each TCR beta V gene segment behaved as functional or pseudogenic, an earlier analysis of fewer than 750 of the donors relied on high-throughput TCR beta sequencing. A separate validation cohort of 100 to 150 different subjects was used in addition to the 666-subject first cohort. Donor age, sex, ethnicity and CMV serostatus were compiled together with the repertoire data. An early release that covered around 590 HLA-typed donors contained approximately 300 gigabases of sequencing data and 80 million or so unique TCR sequences. In a later genetic analysis, genome-wide SNP genotypes for about 55% of the roughly 700 donors were used, and that subset was treated as a discovery cohort. The T cell repertoires of under 750 subjects were profiled by immunosequencing and related to cytomegalovirus serostatus. To study patterns of TCR occurrence, a later analysis re-analyzed previously published TCR beta repertoires from around 660 donors and added high-resolution HLA genotyping. Class I and class II HLA loci were covered by the typing at four-digit resolution. Rather than using new phenotypic data, the later analysis identified candidate immune exposures from TCR beta sequences and from how often those sequences occurred across donors. The number of donors typed differed by locus, with 629-630 for A, B, C, DRB1 and DQB1, roughly 550 for DQA1, about 610 for DPA1, and over 400 for DPB1. Of the approximately 400 genotyped donors, over 70% fell in the genetic ancestry cluster associated with self-reported Caucasian donors. Several DR-DQ haplotypes were handled as single units for association and clustering because linkage in the cohort was strong. Across 300 to 400 genotyped donors of the cohort, an average of about 240,000 unique TCR beta nucleotide sequences per donor were sequenced, and 15% to 20% of those sequences were non-productive. The aim of the study was to test whether cataloging public T cell receptors could identify signatures of past pathogen exposure. To predict cytomegalovirus infection status, the study combined high-throughput TCR immunosequencing, statistical association of individual TCRs with disease status, and machine learning. Every repertoire in the discovery cohort had been generated on one and the same sequencing platform. The investigation overall reported the following: The authors suggested that the approach could potentially be generalized to other disease states and immunological phenotypes. In a later genetic analysis, fewer N-insertions in productive TCRs were reported among donors in an Asian-associated ancestry cluster than the roughly 700-donor mean. Sequencing depth was assumed to be roughly uniform across donors in the presence/absence analyses, though that assumption may not hold. Broadly in line with IMGT annotations, most TCR beta V segments showed up in productive rearrangements about 87% or about 30% of the time in an earlier analysis of some 590 of the donors. Because HLA typing was unavailable for some donors at each locus, only the typed subset was used in association tests. When HLA alleles, especially DR and DQ, strongly co-occurred, TCR associations were difficult to assign to individual alleles. In a later analysis, HLA-associated TCR beta chains showed more clonal expansion and lower generation probabilities than non-associated chains that were equally common. Most TCR sequences were observed very rarely across donors, whereas some public TCRs were present in many individuals. The 87-base-pair reads could not distinguish some IMGT-functional V segments, including TRBV6-2 and TRBV6-3, so those segments were excluded. Because counts were too low, some 16 rarely observed V segments, including chromosome 9 orphons, were excluded from the earlier analysis of about 500 of the donors. In vitro tests confirmed that a few of the cytomegalovirus-associated TCR beta chains recognize cytomegalovirus antigens. A cluster of highly shared sequence variants was judged likely to represent a technical artifact of the sequencing pipeline. The study gave a list of 150 to 200 TCR beta chains associated with cytomegalovirus. In a later analysis, TCR association rates were found to vary across HLA loci, with the most associated TCRs seen for DRB1 alleles and the fewest for HLA-C alleles. According to a later analysis, parvovirus B19, influenza, CMV and Epstein-Barr virus appeared linked to several top co-occurrence clusters. A later analysis associated 15,000 to 20,000 TCR beta sequences with specific HLA alleles at a false discovery rate of 0.05. The cohort was sequenced for TCR beta chains only, and without alpha or paired-chain data the features that could be detected were limited. Correlated functional status among segregating V segments might be attributable to linkage disequilibrium, but an unknown experimental factor could not be ruled out. A further reported finding was that TCR beta sequences accurately predicted the HLA-A and HLA-B alleles for most subjects in the first cohort. Most CMV-associated TCR beta chains appeared to be HLA-restricted in a later analysis, and the HLA associations seemed to be driven largely by CMV exposure. The classifier was reported to diagnose cytomegalovirus status with high specificity and sensitivity in both the original cohort and the validation cohort. Immune exposure information for the cohort was limited to CMV serostatus. V-gene and J-gene trimming of TCR beta chains was associated with a missense DCLRE1C variant in a later genetic analysis, and the association was replicated in an independent cohort.

According to the germline V gene, CDR1 reads SGHDN and CDR2 reads FVKESK. The CDR3 has 18 amino acids, counting the end cysteine and phenylalanine. CDR3 DNA only is kept here, 54 bases in frame from base 1. The cohort consisted of 666 healthy bone marrow donors. At the time of sampling, all cohort members were nominally healthy, though unrecorded immune exposures were likely present. The donor was CMV seropositive and belonged to the group of around 300 seropositive cohort members. Every donor gave a peripheral blood sample, and the peripheral blood mononuclear cells from that sample were used for TCR beta sequencing. The Qiagen DNeasy Blood Extraction Kit was used to extract genomic DNA from the blood cell samples. Concerning this clone: Its recognized antigen is unknown. The junction does not match germline at one end; this may be a read error.

Receptor libraries were prepared by the immunoSEQ multiplex PCR assay. For the multiplex PCR, a mixture combining 60 forward primers for TCR Vbeta segments and 13 reverse primers for TCR Jbeta segments was used. Amplification of the CDR3 region of rearranged TCR beta genes was performed with a multiplex PCR assay on genomic DNA. The Illumina HiSeq System was used to sequence the amplified TCR beta libraries as 87-base-pair reads. Per the original workflow: A later analysis counted tens of millions of unique TCR beta chains across the 550 to 700 repertoires, and roughly 10 million of these chains were shared by at least two donors. Raw reads were error-corrected and collapsed into unique sequences by a nearest-neighbor algorithm in which closely related sequences were merged to remove PCR and sequencing errors. V, D and J gene segments were assigned by aligning CDR3 sequences to IMGT reference sequences. For a sequence to be retained, a match of at least six nucleotides to both a V gene segment and a J gene segment was required. Rearrangements were classified as productive when the CDR3 lacked stop codons and remained in frame with V and J, and all other rearrangements were classified as non-productive. CDR3 was defined by IMGT convention, running from the second conserved V-encoded cysteine to the conserved J-encoded phenylalanine. Sequences without an unambiguous match to a single V gene segment were excluded from the earlier analysis of about 600 of the donors. An earlier analysis of several hundred of the donors called V segments functional above 56.7% productive rearrangements and segregating when the between-donor standard deviation exceeded 5%. A statistical classification framework was built to diagnose cytomegalovirus status from the catalog of TCR beta chain sequences. V and J gene assignment, in a later analysis, came from comparing TCR nucleotide sequences with IMGT/GENE-DB human TR gene sequences. Using the TCRdist pipeline, a later analysis assigned CDR3 sequences along with most-parsimonious VDJ recombination scenarios. In a later analysis, each TCR beta chain was defined by its CDR3 amino acid sequence together with its V-gene family, and reads without a unique V-gene family were excluded. To address suspected cross-contamination and a sequencing artifact, a later analysis removed approximately 600 highly shared, low-generation-probability nucleotide sequences. For each public chain, a later analysis derived a clonal expansion index from normalized ranks of inferred template counts within each repertoire. In a later analysis, generation probabilities were computed using a VDJ recombination model fitted to out-of-frame rearrangements, and the results were checked against IGoR. A later analysis scored TCR-TCR, TCR-HLA and TCR-CMV co-occurrence with hypergeometric tests, applying a repertoire-size bias correction to TCR pairs. A later analysis estimated false discovery rates by permuting HLA or CMV assignments 20 times. In a later analysis, co-occurring TCRs were grouped with DBSCAN, and TCRdist sequence similarity was added when clustering was performed within HLA-allele-positive subsets. Repertoires with fewer than 30,000 or more than 120,000 public chains were left out of co-occurrence clustering, as were a handful of repertoires with anomalous nucleotide sharing. As stored in TCRdb, this immuneACCESS dataset retains in-frame rearrangements with V and J assigned. A fraction of the clones does not appear; measured against another copy, unresolved V genes explain less than half of the discrepancy, and the remainder lacks a known reason. For V, J and clone size, that table is used; D and trimming come from the DNA. Present in this sample are 90,000 to 130,000 clones, about four fifths of which were seen just once. Roughly 23% of the sample goes to the ten largest clones.

This TCR was recovered from a man aged 25 to 45 in good health and CMV-seropositive. The chain was built from TRBV14 and TRBJ1-6; a tentative D call is TRBD1 (6 bases match). The sequenced sample consisted of PBMCs. The CDR3 in this case is CASSQDLMAGVGNSLLHF. The nucleotides read TGTGCCAGCAGCCAAGATCTAATGGCAGGGGTAGGGAATTCACTCCTCCACTTT.